One and the same sample provided the 23 T cell receptor beta chains below, sequenced in a study of identical twins. One entry per CDR3 protein results from TCRdb running MiXCR on the 5' RACE reads. This table holds about 250,000 distinct CDR3 sequences, around 15% found once. The specimen was memory (CD45RO+) T cells sorted from blood. These TCRs come from a woman under 30 in good health.

V is TRBV9 and J is TRBJ2-2; 10 bases match TRBD2. V dropped 6 bases and J dropped 3; count of bases not matched to a gene: 5. Per germline, CDR1 SGDLS and CDR2 YYNGEE. The CDR3 has 15 amino acids. Here the CDR3 DNA reads TGTGCCAGCACCGGTAGCGGGAGGCACACCGGGGAGCTGTTTTTT. Translated: CASTGSGRHTGELFF.

The chain uses TRBV5-1 and TRBJ1-1; D unclear. This CDR3 contains 12 residues. Germline V gives CDR1 SGHRS, CDR2 YFSETQ. Trimming shortened V by 2 bases and J by 10 bases, and 12 bases separated the two germline ends. The CDR3 region is CASSFSGSRAFF. In DNA, the CDR3 is TGCGCCAGCAGCTTTTCTGGCAGTCGAGCTTTCTTT.

This clonotype was detected ten times or more. The chain carries TRBV29-1 and TRBJ2-3; D call uncertain. Trimming left V 2 bases short and J 0 bases short, with 9 bases between. CDR3 length equals 14 residues. Germline assignment: CDR1 SQVTM and CDR2 ANQGSEA. In nucleotides, the CDR3 is TGCAGCGTTGAATCCAGCGCTAGCACAGATACGCAGTATTTT. Translating it yields CSVESSASTDTQYF.

The J gene is TRBJ2-7, the V gene TRBV20-1; D unresolved. The CDR3 extends over 14 amino acids. CDR1 and CDR2 (germline): DFQATT, SNEGSKA (reference sequence). The V gene lost 3 bases and the J gene lost 7 bases, with 19 bases spanning the gap. The CDR3 DNA reads TGCAGTGCTAGGTCAGACGCCCAGGCCTTAGAGCAGTACTTC. Amino acid sequence: CSARSDAQALEQYF.

Here the CDR3 reads CASKGFSEQYF. DNA for the CDR3: TGTGCCAGCAAGGGATTTTCCGAGCAGTACTTC. V gene TRBV2 combines with J gene TRBJ2-7; D gene unclear. V was clipped by 7 bases and J by 6 bases, with 10 bases between them. CDR3 length: 11 amino acids. Germline-derived CDR1 and CDR2 are SNHLY and FYNNEI. The variable domain in full, completed from reference TRBV2 and TRBJ2-7, reads EPEVTQTPSHQVTQMGQEVILRCVPISNHLYFYWYRQILGQKVEFLVSFYNNEISEKSEIFDDQFSVERPDGSNFTLKIRSTKLEDSAMYFCASKGFSEQYFGPGTRLTVT.

This clonotype has a count of ten or more. The V call is TRBV7-2, the J call TRBJ2-7; 8 nucleotides align to TRBD2. Germline lookup yields CDR1 SGHTA and CDR2 FQGNSA. This CDR3 has 14 amino acids. J was trimmed by 3 bases and V by 5 bases; bases with no gene match: 6. CDR3 nucleotides: TGTGCCAGCAGCCCGGGGGGGCGGGGCTACGAGCAGTACTTC. Translated, it gives CASSPGGRGYEQYF.

This clonotype turned up a few times. This chain uses TRBV7-2 with TRBJ1-5; D is perhaps TRBD1 (5 bases). The CDR3 is made up of 15 amino acids. The V gene lost 5 bases and the J gene lost 6 bases, with 17 bases spanning the gap. Germline CDR1 and CDR2: SGHTA and FQGNSA. Written as DNA, the CDR3 is TGTGCCAGCAGCGGGGGATGGGGGATGAGTCAGCCCCAGCATTTT. This gives the protein CASSGGWGMSQPQHF. Filled out from reference TRBV7-2 and TRBJ1-5, the complete variable domain reads GAGVSQSPSNKVTEKGKDVELRCDPISGHTALYWYRQSLGQGLEFLIYFQGNSAPDKSGLPSDRFSAERTGGSVSTLTIQRTQQEDSAVYLCASSGGWGMSQPQHFGDGTRLSIL.

The V gene is TRBV29-1, the J gene TRBJ2-7; no definite D call. Germline values: CDR1 SQVTM, CDR2 ANQGSEA. CDR3 size: 12 residues. V was pared by 5 bases and J by 3 bases, with 11 bases between. The CDR3 DNA sequence: TGCAGCGTTCTAGACTTCAACTACGAGCAGTACTTC. Translated: CSVLDFNYEQYF.

The sample holds a few counts of this clonotype. The rearrangement joins TRBV6-1 to TRBJ2-7, with TRBD1 matching over 7 bases. The germline gives CDR1 MNHNS, CDR2 SASEGT. Unmatched junction bases numbered 8, after V lost 6 bases and J lost 3 bases. The CDR3 extends over 14 amino acids. CDR3 DNA sequence: TGTGCCAGCAGGACCGGGACAGCACACTACGAGCAGTACTTC. This gives the protein CASRTGTAHYEQYF.

As to this clonotype: A much larger clone differs from this one at a single base, so this may be a read error. This sequence joins TRBV3-1 and TRBJ2-7; 7 bases match TRBD1. This CDR3 comprises 14 residues. CDR1 is LGHDT, CDR2 YNNKEL, per germline (reference sequence). CDR3 bases: TGTGCCTGCAGCCAAGATGACAGGGCCTACGAGCAGTACTTC. This gives the protein CACSQDDRAYEQYF.

This clonotype was observed a few times. The genes are TRBV18 and TRBJ1-1; possible D gene TRBD1, 6 bases. The CDR3 spans 14 residues. Per the germline V gene, CDR1 is KGHSH and CDR2 is LQKENI. Trimming removed 8 bases at V and 0 bases at J, with 13 bases between. The CDR3 region has the DNA TGTGCCAGCGCCTGGGACAAAATGAACACTGAAGCTTTCTTT. Its translation is CASAWDKMNTEAFF.

This sequence joins TRBV7-9 and TRBJ1-2; TRBD1 aligns across 7 bases. Germline trimming cut 1 base from V and 4 bases from J; bases unmatched to any gene: 6. This CDR3 region has 15 residues. CDR1 and CDR2 (germline): SEHNR, FQNEAQ (reference sequence). The CDR3 region is CASSLVETGFYGYTF. CDR3 DNA: TGTGCCAGCAGCTTAGTCGAGACAGGGTTCTATGGCTACACCTTC.

This clonotype has ten or more counts. V and J are TRBV4-1 and TRBJ2-1; D perhaps matches TRBD1 (6 bases). V was cut by 0 bases and J by 3 bases, with 15 bases left in between. Germline CDR1 is MGHRA and CDR2 is YSYEKL. The CDR3 length is 17 residues. This chain's CDR3 is CASSQERAGRGYNEQFF. CDR3 DNA sequence: TGCGCCAGCAGCCAAGAGAGGGCGGGCAGGGGCTACAATGAGCAGTTCTTC.

The table lists this clonotype with a few counts. The rearrangement joins TRBV30 to TRBJ2-7; D call uncertain. The CDR3 spans 16 residues. V dropped 2 bases and J dropped 1 base, with 18 bases sitting between them. In germline, CDR1 is GTSNPN, CDR2 SVGIG (reference sequence). In nucleotides, the CDR3 is TGTGCCTGGAGTCTCCAATCGACGGGCCTATCCTACGAGCAGTACTTC. It codes for CAWSLQSTGLSYEQYF.

This clonotype appeared a few times. The chain couples TRBV12-3 or TRBV12-4 to TRBJ1-3, with a weak D call TRBD1 (6 bases). Trimming removed 5 bases from V and 4 bases from J, with 9 bases in between. The CDR3 length is 13 residues. CDR3 sequence reads: CASSQGQGNTIYF. The CDR3 DNA sequence: TGTGCCAGCAGTCAGGGACAAGGAAACACCATATATTTT.

The chain uses TRBV2 and TRBJ1-3; the D is unclear. Germline V lookup: CDR1 SNHLY, CDR2 FYNNEI. Trimming pared 7 bases from V and 4 bases from J, leaving 11 bases between. This CDR3 has 13 residues. The CDR3 region has the DNA TGTGCCAGCACTAACTCCCAGGGAAACACCATATATTTT. This translates into CASTNSQGNTIYF.

The CDR3 sequence: CASSLRDRAYHEQYF. The CDR3 DNA reads as TGCGCCAGCAGCTTACGGGACAGGGCCTACCACGAGCAGTACTTC. V is TRBV5-1 and J is TRBJ2-7, with 9 bases that match TRBD1. The length of the CDR3 is 15 residues. In germline, CDR1 is SGHRS, CDR2 YFSETQ. V trimming: 2 bases; J trimming: 5 bases; junction bases outside the gene matches: 8.

In this sample, this clonotype turned up many times. V is TRBV5-1 and J is TRBJ1-2; 9 nucleotides agree with TRBD1. Germline V lookup: CDR1 SGHRS, CDR2 YFSETQ. Trimming took 4 bases from V and 2 from J; bases not matched to a gene: 3. CDR3 length equals 14 residues. In DNA form, the CDR3 reads TGCGCCAGCAGCATAGGACAGGGGAACTATGGCTACACCTTC. Residues: CASSIGQGNYGYTF. Using reference TRBV5-1 and TRBJ1-2 for the parts outside the CDR3, the full variable domain is KAGVTQTPRYLIKTRGQQVTLSCSPISGHRSVSWYQQTPGQGLQFLFEYFSETQRNKGNFPGRFSGRQFSNSRSEMNVSTLELGDSALYLCASSIGQGNYGYTFGSGTRLTVV.

The chain combines TRBV18 with TRBJ1-1, with D possibly being TRBD1 (5 bases). Per germline, CDR1 KGHSH and CDR2 LQKENI. V gave up 3 bases and J gave up 3 bases, with 14 bases separating them. There are 15 residues in the CDR3. CDR3 loop: CASSPQGTGDTEAFF. CDR3 bases: TGTGCCAGCTCACCTCAAGGGACGGGAGACACTGAAGCTTTCTTT.

Ten or more counts support this clonotype. The CDR3 here is CASSSRGGLAETHYNEQFF. CDR3 bases: TGCGCCAGCAGCTCCAGGGGGGGTCTAGCGGAGACTCACTACAATGAGCAGTTCTTC. The gene calls are TRBV5-1 and TRBJ2-1; possibly TRBD1 or TRBD2 for D (7 bases each). CDR3 length: 19 amino acids. V was pared by 3 bases and J by 3 bases, with 25 bases between. Looked up from germline, CDR1 is SGHRS and CDR2 is YFSETQ.

This clonotype has ten or more counts. The junction and the germline gene differ at one end; a read error may be behind it. The rearrangement links TRBV5-1 to TRBJ1-1; 7 bases are a match to TRBD1. Germline V gene sequence: CDR1 SGHRS, CDR2 YFSETQ. This CDR3 has 14 amino acids. DNA of the CDR3: TGTGCCAGCAGTTCCCAGGGGGGGAACACTGAAGCTTTCTTT. It specifies CASSSQGGNTEAFF. The entire variable domain, with the rest obtained from reference TRBV5-1 and TRBJ1-1, is as follows: KAGVTQTPRYLIKTRGQQVTLSCSPISGHRSVSWYQQTPGQGLQFLFEYFSETQRNKGNFPGRFSGRQFSNSRSEMNVSTLELGDSALYLCASSSQGGNTEAFFGQGTRLTVV.

The chain links TRBV20-1 to TRBJ2-7; 15 bases agree with TRBD2. The CDR3 sequence is 14 residues long. Germline CDR1 DFQATT, CDR2 SNEGSKA (reference sequence). Trimming took 6 bases from V and 4 from J; bases not matched to a gene: 4. As DNA, the CDR3 is TGCAGTGCCGGGACTAGCGGGAGGTCGTACGAGCAGTACTTC. This sequence encodes CSAGTSGRSYEQYF.

The rearrangement uses TRBV11-3 and TRBJ2-1, with D tentatively TRBD2 (6 bases). Germline V gene data show CDR1 as SGHNT and CDR2 as YENEEA. The V gene lost 1 base and the J gene lost 4 bases, with 14 bases spanning the gap. The CDR3 consists of 16 residues. CDR3 coding DNA: TGTGCCAGCAGCTTAGCGGGAGAAGGTGCATACAATGAGCAGTTCTTC. It yields the protein CASSLAGEGAYNEQFF.